Shown below are 25 T cell receptor beta chains from a single sample sequenced in a study of CD8+CD57+ T cells in acquired aplastic anemia. The authors sequenced patients whose flow cytometry had shown CD8+CD57+ cell expansion. The use of genomic DNA as template underpinned the TCR beta VDJ and CDR3 profiling. A single record per CDR3 protein comes from TCRdb applying MiXCR to the reads. The sample contains approximately 250,000 distinct CDR3 sequences, around 82% of which appear only once. The sequenced material came from sorted CD4+, CD8+, or CD8+CD57+ T cells (not recorded which) from PBMCs. Receptors were obtained from a human donor with aplastic anemia.

This clonotype was counted once. The conserved final phenylalanine or tryptophan is absent from the CDR3, which likely points to a read error. It is unclear where the CDR3 begins or ends on the DNA, so no DNA is shown, and the CDR3 is as TCRdb lists it. The chain joins TRBV7-3 to TRBJ2-3. The CDR3 sequence runs 13 residues, both termini included. Germline V gives CDR1 SGHTA, CDR2 FQGTGA. The CDR3 here is CASGEEGTATEYC.

This clonotype appeared once. The CDR3 spells CASSYRRLAGGPDTQFF. The DNA for the CDR3 is TGTGCCAGCAGTTATCGCCGACTAGCGGGAGGTCCCGATACGCAGTTCTTC. The V call is TRBV6-6, the J call TRBJ2-1; 13 nucleotides match TRBD2. Per germline, CDR1 MNHNY and CDR2 SVGAGI (reference sequence). This CDR3 is 17 amino acids long. V was clipped by 3 bases and J by 12 bases; unmatched bases: 14.

V gene TRBV20-1 combines with J gene TRBJ1-1, with no clear D. This CDR3 region has 15 residues. Germline CDR1 is DFQATT and CDR2 is SNEGSKA (reference sequence). Trimming stripped 1 base from V and 3 bases from J, with 15 bases between. The CDR3 nucleotides read TGCAGTGCTAGAGGTGGACGAGACTCGTACACTGAAGCTTTCTTT. Its translation: CSARGGRDSYTEAFF.

Points on this clonotype: The final CDR3 position lacks the conserved phenylalanine or tryptophan, pointing to a likely read error. The DNA is left out, because the CDR3 cannot be placed on it with certainty; the CDR3 is given as TCRdb lists it. This chain uses TRBV2 with TRBJ2-1; whether TRBD1, the table's D call, matches the DNA was not checked. Germline loops: CDR1 SNHLY, CDR2 FYNNEI. The CDR3 extends over 16 residues, inclusive of both ends. CDR3 sequence: CASGDGGRDTQDVQFG.

V and J are TRBV2 and TRBJ1-5; a possible D gene is TRBD1 (5 bases). There are 15 residues in the CDR3. Per germline, CDR1 SNHLY and CDR2 FYNNEI. V lost 8 bases to trimming and J lost 16 bases, with 30 bases between them. The CDR3 bases are TGTGCCAGCGGGGTAGGGGTCACAGGAACTCAGCATTTTCATTTT. Amino acid sequence: CASGVGVTGTQHFHF.

In its sample, this clonotype was seen a few times. The chain employs TRBV29-1 and TRBJ2-3; no firm D call. This CDR3 is 14 amino acids long. V shed 1 base and J shed 0 bases, with 8 bases lying between them. CDR1 and CDR2 from the germline V gene are SQVTM and ANQGSEA. In DNA, the CDR3 is TGCAGCGTTGAAGCACTAACTAGCACAGATACGCAGTATTTT. As protein: CSVEALTSTDTQYF.

V is TRBV11-3 and J is TRBJ2-1, with D perhaps matching TRBD1 (6 bases). CDR3 length: 16 residues. From germline, CDR1 is SGHNT and CDR2 YENEEA. V was pared by 0 bases and J by 9 bases, with 18 bases between. CDR3 bases: TGTGCCAGCAGCTTAGATCTCACAGGGACCTGGGGTGAGCAGTTCTTC. This codes for CASSLDLTGTWGEQFF.

The CDR3 coding sequence is TGTGCCAGTAGTATGGTGACAGCTAACTATGGCTACACCTTC. Residues: CASSMVTANYGYTF. The chain links TRBV19 to TRBJ1-2; D may be TRBD1 (5 bases). CDR3 length: 14 amino acids. CDR1 is LNHDA and CDR2 is SQIVND in the germline V gene (reference sequence). Trimming left V 3 bases short and J 0 bases short, with 8 bases between.

This chain uses TRBV7-9 with TRBJ2-1, with D perhaps TRBD2 (6 bases). CDR1 and CDR2 (germline): SEHNR, FQNEAQ (reference sequence). This CDR3 contains 16 residues. The V gene lost 3 bases and the J gene lost 13 bases, with 25 bases spanning the gap. DNA for the CDR3: TGTGCCAGCAGCTTTCAAGGTAGCGACGGGAGCGACGTCCAGTTCTTC. Its protein product is CASSFQGSDGSDVQFF.

With respect to this clonotype: An end of the junction differs from the germline gene, which may be a read error. J is TRBJ1-2 and V is TRBV2, with a weak D call TRBD1 (5 bases). Germline V gene sequence: CDR1 SNHLY, CDR2 FYNNEI. This CDR3 is built from 11 residues. For the CDR3, the DNA is TGTGCCAGCAGTGATAGACAGCCTCCAAGCTTC. As protein: CASSDRQPPSF.

This clonotype occurred once. V and J are TRBV7-9 and TRBJ1-2; D is possibly TRBD1 (6 bases). Germline-derived CDR1 and CDR2 are SEHNR and FQNEAQ (reference sequence). Trimming shortened V by 4 bases and J by 6 bases, and 18 bases separated the two germline ends. This CDR3 has 15 amino acids. CDR3 protein: CASSSMGRGDNGYTF. CDR3 bases: TGTGCCAGCAGCTCTATGGGCAGGGGTGACAATGGCTACACCTTC.

The DNA of the CDR3 is TGTGCCAGCCCCACTCGTAATCAGCCCCAGCATTTT. Its translation is CASPTRNQPQHF. The chain uses TRBV15 and TRBJ1-5; D ambiguous. Trimming shortened V by 10 bases and J by 4 bases, and 11 bases separated the two germline ends. CDR3 size: 12 residues. Germline V gives CDR1 LNHNV, CDR2 YYDKDF (reference sequence).

This clonotype has more than one count but fewer than ten. At one of its ends the junction is not consistent with the germline gene, which may arise from a read error. The rearrangement joins TRBV15 to TRBJ2-3, with D uncertain. The CDR3 has 14 amino acids. Looked up from germline, CDR1 is LNHNV and CDR2 is YYDKDF (reference sequence). The CDR3 loop reads CASSRARGHETQYF. The CDR3 DNA reads as TGTGCCAGCAGCAGAGCGAGAGGTCACGAGACGCAGTATTTT.

This clonotype was observed a few times. V and J are TRBV11-1 and TRBJ2-7; TRBD2 might be the D (6 bases). Trimming cost V 6 bases and J 1 base, with 16 bases left between them. The V gene's germline CDR1 is SGHAT and CDR2 FQDESV (reference sequence). This CDR3 is 15 amino acids long. CDR3 sequence reads: CASSYRGRESYEQYF. Here the CDR3 DNA reads TGTGCCAGCAGTTACCGGGGACGGGAGTCCTACGAGCAGTACTTC. Full variable domain (missing parts from reference TRBV11-1 and TRBJ2-7): EAEVAQSPRYKITEKSQAVAFWCDPISGHATLYWYRQILGQGPELLVQFQDESVVDDSQLPKDRFSAERLKGVDSTLKIQPAELGDSAMYLCASSYRGRESYEQYFGPGTRLTVT.

The chain has TRBV15 and TRBJ2-3; no firm D call. This CDR3 comprises 13 residues. Germline values: CDR1 LNHNV, CDR2 YYDKDF (reference sequence). Trimming left V 0 bases short and J 6 bases short, with 7 bases between. The DNA of the CDR3 is TGTGCCACCAGCAGAGATTTAGGGGATACGCAGTATTTT. This codes for CATSRDLGDTQYF.

The rearrangement uses TRBV5-4 and TRBJ1-1; D unclear. V dropped 2 bases and J dropped 1 base, with 12 bases sitting between them. Looked up from germline, CDR1 is SGHNT and CDR2 is YYREEE (reference sequence). CDR3 length: 15 residues. The DNA of the CDR3 is TGTGCCAGCAGCTTTACTCTGGCAAGGAACACTGAAGCTTTCTTT. Translating gives CASSFTLARNTEAFF.

Points on this clonotype: A read error may account for a junction end that differs from germline. The chain is built from TRBV7-9 and TRBJ1-1; D perhaps matches TRBD1 (6 bases). This CDR3 spans 14 amino acids. Per the germline V gene, CDR1 is SEHNR and CDR2 is FQNEAQ (reference sequence). Here the CDR3 DNA reads TGTGCCAGCAGCTTGTACGGGGGCGACACTGAAGCCTACTTT. It encodes CASSLYGGDTEAYF.

With respect to this clonotype: One end of the junction fails to match germline, which may point to a read error. V and J are TRBV2 and TRBJ2-1; possibly TRBD1 for D (6 bases). CDR3 size: 13 residues. CDR1 SNHLY and CDR2 FYNNEI come from the germline V gene. The CDR3 reads CASSDGDTDTQFF. Written as DNA, the CDR3 is TGTGCCAGCAGCGACGGGGACACGGATACGCAGTTCTTT.

This clonotype has a single count. The chain couples TRBV7-9 to TRBJ2-7, with a tentative D call TRBD1 (6 bases). CDR3 length: 14 residues. V lost 6 bases, J lost 0 bases, and 12 bases lay in between. Germline V gives CDR1 SEHNR, CDR2 FQNEAQ (reference sequence). CDR3 protein: CASRRGQSSYEQYF. The CDR3 DNA reads as TGTGCCAGCAGACGCGGACAGTCCTCCTACGAGCAGTACTTC.

The genes are TRBV9 and TRBJ2-7; no firm D call. Germline V lookup: CDR1 SGDLS, CDR2 YYNGEE. The CDR3 has 18 amino acids. V was pared by 2 bases and J by 1 base, with 22 bases between. CDR3 bases: TGTGCCAGCAGCGTTCATTCGGATACGCAAGCCCTTTCCTACGAGCAGTACGTC. The encoded protein is CASSVHSDTQALSYEQYV.

The count of this clonotype is one. The chain uses TRBV12-3 or TRBV12-4 and TRBJ1-3, with TRBD1 matching over 7 bases. The CDR3 has 16 amino acids. J gave up 0 bases and V 6 bases, and 8 bases lay outside the gene matches. DNA of the CDR3: TGTGCCAGCAGACGGAACAGGGGCCTCTCTGGAAACACCATATATTTT. Protein product: CASRRNRGLSGNTIYF.

A note on this clonotype: A much larger clone lies one base from this, so it may be a read error. Written as DNA, the CDR3 is TGTGCCAGCAGCTTAGATCTGAGAGATCAGCCCCAGCATTTT. It codes for CASSLDLRDQPQHF. The chain joins TRBV11-3 to TRBJ1-5; D not certain. The CDR3 is 14 amino acids. Trimming stripped 0 bases from V and 5 bases from J, with 8 bases between. Germline CDR1 is SGHNT and CDR2 is YENEEA.

The chain recombines TRBV4-2 with TRBJ1-6; 8 nucleotides align to TRBD1. The CDR3 extends over 14 amino acids. Looked up from germline, CDR1 is LGHNA and CDR2 is YNFKEQ. With 5 bases clipped from V and 9 bases from J, the junction kept 6 bases outside the gene matches. The CDR3 nucleotides are TGTGCCAGCAGCTTAGGACAGGGAACTTCACCCCTCCACTTT. It codes for CASSLGQGTSPLHF.

The genes are TRBV11-3 and TRBJ2-1; 7 nucleotides line up with TRBD1. The junction had 3 bases not matched to a gene; V was cut back by 1 base and J by 3 bases. From germline, CDR1 is SGHNT and CDR2 YENEEA. CDR3 length equals 15 residues. The CDR3 reads CASSLARTGYNEQFF. The CDR3 nucleotides read TGTGCCAGCAGCTTAGCTAGGACAGGCTACAATGAGCAGTTCTTC. The whole variable domain, filled in from reference TRBV11-3 and TRBJ2-1, reads EAGVVQSPRYKIIEKKQPVAFWCNPISGHNTLYWYLQNLGQGPELLIRYENEEAVDDSQLPKDRFSAERLKGVDSTLKIQPAELGDSAVYLCASSLARTGYNEQFFGPGTRLTVL.

This clonotype was seen only a few times. The CDR3 carries no conserved terminal phenylalanine or tryptophan, so it likely arises from a read error. The limits of the CDR3 on the DNA are not certain, so only TCRdb's listed CDR3 is given. V usage is TRBV7-2 and J usage is TRBJ2-3; the table's D call TRBD1 went unverified against the DNA. The length of the CDR3 is 13 amino acids, counting both ends. Germline CDR1 SGHTA, CDR2 FQGNSA. The CDR3 region is CASSLLLGATSST.